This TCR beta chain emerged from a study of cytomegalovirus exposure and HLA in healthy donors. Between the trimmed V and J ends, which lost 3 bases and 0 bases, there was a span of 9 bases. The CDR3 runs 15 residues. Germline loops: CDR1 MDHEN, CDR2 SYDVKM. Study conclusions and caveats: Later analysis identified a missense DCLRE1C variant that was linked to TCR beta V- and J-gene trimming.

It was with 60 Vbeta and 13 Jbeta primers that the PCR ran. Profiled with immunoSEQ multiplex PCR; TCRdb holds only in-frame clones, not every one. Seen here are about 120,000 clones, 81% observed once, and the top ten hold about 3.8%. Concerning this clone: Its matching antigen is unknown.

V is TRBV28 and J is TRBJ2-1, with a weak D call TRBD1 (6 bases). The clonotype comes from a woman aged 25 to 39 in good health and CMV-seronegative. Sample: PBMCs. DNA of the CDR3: TGTGCCAGCAGTTTTACAGGGAGCTCCTACAATGAGCAGTTCTTC. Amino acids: CASSFTGSSYNEQFF. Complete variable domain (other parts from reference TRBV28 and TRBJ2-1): DVKVTQSSRYLVKRTGEKVFLECVQDMDHENMFWYRQDPGLGLRLIYFSYDVKMKEKGDIPEGYSVSREKKERFSLILESASTNQTSMYLCASSFTGSSYNEQFFGPGTRLTVL.